Listed here are 22 T cell receptor beta chains from one sample, sequenced in a study of shared clonotypes between healthy human individuals. Sequenced by immunoSEQ multiplex PCR; TCRdb stores in-frame clones only, minus some. The sample includes about 450,000 clones, approximately 79% of them seen just once. The sample comprised PBMCs. Receptors originate from a woman in her thirties or forties in good health. Some clones in this sample may be carry-over from other donors' samples.

J is TRBJ1-5 and V is TRBV28; 8 bases agree with TRBD1. There are 19 residues in the CDR3. Unmatched junction bases numbered 15, after V lost 2 bases and J lost 3 bases. The germline CDR1 and CDR2 sequences are MDHEN and SYDVKM. The CDR3 sequence is CASSLIPGGVYYPNQPQHF. Written as DNA, the CDR3 is TGTGCCAGCAGTTTAATTCCAGGGGGCGTATATTACCCCAATCAGCCCCAGCATTTT.

The chain carries TRBV30 and TRBJ1-1; TRBD1 might be the D (5 bases). Germline loops: CDR1 GTSNPN, CDR2 SVGIG (reference sequence). V was clipped by 0 bases and J by 3 bases, with 11 bases between them. The CDR3 contains 14 residues. The CDR3 coding sequence is TGTGCCTGGAGTGTGGGTTGGGGGGACACTGAAGCTTTCTTT. Translating gives CAWSVGWGDTEAFF. Combining the CDR3 with reference TRBV30 and TRBJ1-1 gives the whole variable domain SQTIHQWPATLVQPVGSPLSLECTVEGTSNPNLYWYRQAAGRGLQLLFYSVGIGQISSEVPQNLSASRPQDRQFILSSKKLLLSDSGFYLCAWSVGWGDTEAFFGQGTRLTVV.

The table lists this clone with a few counts. The chain carries TRBV27 and TRBJ1-2, with D uncertain. The CDR3 is 15 amino acids. Trimming pared 6 bases from V and 7 bases from J, leaving 21 bases between. Germline V gene lookup returns CDR1 MNHEY and CDR2 SMNVEV (reference sequence). This CDR3 reads CASSWSDGGLFGYTF. As DNA, the CDR3 is TGTGCCAGCAGCTGGTCGGATGGAGGGTTGTTTGGCTACACCTTC.

Remarks on this clone: This sample includes further DNA sequences coding for the same CDR3. The gene calls are TRBV19 and TRBJ2-1; TRBD1 is a possible D gene (5 bases). Trimming cost V 4 bases and J 4 bases, with 14 bases left between them. Germline values: CDR1 LNHDA, CDR2 SQIVND (reference sequence). The CDR3 spans 15 residues. CDR3 DNA sequence: TGTGCCAGTAGTACCCCAGGGTTATCTTACAATGAGCAGTTCTTC. Its translation is CASSTPGLSYNEQFF.

The chain has TRBV30 and TRBJ1-4; no reliable D call. V was pared by 2 bases and J by 8 bases, with 12 bases between. The CDR3 has 13 amino acids. CDR1 is GTSNPN and CDR2 is SVGIG in the germline V gene (reference sequence). Here the CDR3 DNA reads TGTGCCTGGAGTTGGGGATGGGAGGAAAAACTGTTTTTT. Amino acids: CAWSWGWEEKLFF.

This chain uses TRBV9 with TRBJ2-7, with D possibly being TRBD2 (5 bases). The CDR3 spans 15 residues. Germline V lookup: CDR1 SGDLS, CDR2 YYNGEE. V was trimmed by 0 bases and J by 5 bases, leaving 15 bases between them. Here the CDR3 reads CASSVAQTPGNEQYF. In nucleotides, the CDR3 is TGTGCCAGCAGCGTAGCTCAGACCCCCGGGAACGAGCAGTACTTC.

This chain uses TRBV30 with TRBJ2-1; a weak D match, TRBD2 (5 bases). The CDR3 covers 13 residues. Trimming removed 5 bases at V and 2 bases at J, with 10 bases between. Germline V lookup: CDR1 GTSNPN, CDR2 SVGIG (reference sequence). CDR3 region: CAWAKGAYNEQFF. CDR3 bases: TGTGCCTGGGCCAAGGGAGCCTACAATGAGCAGTTCTTC.

Concerning this clone: At one end, the junction sequence differs from germline, possibly due to a read error. The sample contains more than one DNA sequence encoding this CDR3. V and J are TRBV30 and TRBJ2-7; 8 bases map to TRBD1. CDR3 length equals 12 residues. From germline, CDR1 is GTSNPN and CDR2 SVGIG (reference sequence). The CDR3 DNA sequence: TGCGCCTGGACAGGGAGTACCCGGGAGCAGTACTTC. It codes for CAWTGSTREQYF. Full variable domain (missing parts from reference TRBV30 and TRBJ2-7): SQTIHQWPATLVQPVGSPLSLECTVEGTSNPNLYWYRQAAGRGLQLLFYSVGIGQISSEVPQNLSASRPQDRQFILSSKKLLLSDSGFYLCAWTGSTREQYFGPGTRLTVT.

The V and J genes are TRBV5-1 and TRBJ2-5; a weak D match, TRBD1 (5 bases). V was cut by 4 bases and J by 5 bases, with 9 bases left in between. Germline V gene data show CDR1 as SGHRS and CDR2 as YFSETQ. This CDR3 is built from 12 residues. CDR3 protein: CASSANRETQYF. CDR3 nucleotide sequence: TGCGCCAGCAGCGCCAACAGGGAGACCCAGTACTTC.

The rearrangement uses TRBV29-1 and TRBJ2-7; D is possibly TRBD2 (6 bases). Looked up from germline, CDR1 is SQVTM and CDR2 is ANQGSEA. The CDR3 sequence is 13 residues long. Trimming pared 2 bases from V and 2 bases from J, leaving 10 bases between. For the CDR3, the DNA is TGCAGCGTTGAATCGGGGGTTCCCTACGAGCAGTACTTC. This sequence encodes CSVESGVPYEQYF.

This clone was seen more than once but under ten times. Written as DNA, the CDR3 is TGTGCCAGCAGCTTGGGTGCATATAGCAATCAGCCCCAGCATTTT. Protein: CASSLGAYSNQPQHF. This sequence joins TRBV7-2 and TRBJ1-5; unclear D gene. Germline-derived CDR1 and CDR2 are SGHTA and FQGNSA. Trimming removed 3 bases from V and 0 bases from J, with 9 bases in between. This CDR3 contains 15 residues.

The V gene is TRBV7-8, the J gene TRBJ2-7, with 8 bases lining up with TRBD1. Per germline, CDR1 SGHVS and CDR2 FQNEAQ. This CDR3 contains 16 residues. V dropped 4 bases and J dropped 1; count of bases not matched to a gene: 9. CDR3 bases: TGTGCCAGCAGCTCCAATCAGGGGGCTTGGTCCTACGAGCAGTACTTC. Translation: CASSSNQGAWSYEQYF.

The chain recombines TRBV6-5 with TRBJ2-7; unclear D gene. This CDR3 has 12 residues. Trimming left V 6 bases short and J 2 bases short, with 8 bases between. CDR1 is MNHEY, CDR2 SVGAGI, per germline. CDR3 in amino acids: CASSSPAYEQYF. CDR3 bases: TGTGCCAGCAGCTCCCCCGCCTACGAGCAGTACTTC.

The genes are TRBV18 and TRBJ1-4; TRBD1 agrees at 7 bases. The CDR3 runs to 15 residues. In germline, CDR1 is KGHSH, CDR2 LQKENI. The ends lost 6 bases at V and 2 bases at J; junction bases unmatched: 6. CDR3 nucleotides: TGTGCCAGCTCGGGACAGACAGGGACTAATGAAAAACTGTTTTTT. Translation gives CASSGQTGTNEKLFF.

The rearrangement joins TRBV9 to TRBJ2-5; possibly TRBD2 for D (6 bases). The CDR3 runs to 14 residues. Per the germline V gene, CDR1 is SGDLS and CDR2 is YYNGEE. The V end lost 1 base, the J end lost 5 bases, and 12 bases lay between the germline ends. CDR3 sequence reads: CASSVFGGWETQYF. The DNA of the CDR3 is TGTGCCAGCAGCGTATTCGGGGGATGGGAGACCCAGTACTTC.

In its sample, this clone was seen once. The chain couples TRBV11-2 to TRBJ2-3, with D possibly called TRBD1 or TRBD2 (5 bases each). V was pared by 3 bases and J by 0 bases, with 10 bases between. Per the germline V gene, CDR1 is SGHAT and CDR2 is FQNNGV. The CDR3 loop spans 15 amino acids. The CDR3 reads CASSFGDGSTDTQYF. The CDR3 nucleotides are TGTGCCAGCAGCTTTGGGGACGGCAGCACAGATACGCAGTATTTT.

The CDR3 sequence is CASSHDVSSGGSPGYEQYF. CDR3 nucleotide sequence: TGCGCCAGCAGCCATGATGTAAGTTCCGGCGGGAGCCCTGGCTACGAGCAGTACTTC. The V call is TRBV4-1, the J call TRBJ2-7; TRBD2 aligns across 7 bases. In germline, CDR1 is MGHRA, CDR2 YSYEKL. The V segment lost 3 bases and the J segment 3 bases; nucleotides outside the gene matches: 20. CDR3 length: 19 amino acids.

CDR3 DNA sequence: TGTGCCAGCAGCCTACGGACAGGGGAAGAGACCCAGTACTTC. Amino acid sequence: CASSLRTGEETQYF. V is TRBV9 and J is TRBJ2-5; 9 bases map to TRBD1. Germline trimming cut 4 bases from V and 3 bases from J; bases unmatched to any gene: 4. Looked up from germline, CDR1 is SGDLS and CDR2 is YYNGEE. The CDR3 loop spans 14 amino acids.

V is TRBV4-2 and J is TRBJ1-1, with D perhaps matching TRBD1 (5 bases). Trimming took 5 bases from V and 0 from J, leaving 13 bases between them. CDR1 and CDR2 (germline): LGHNA, YNFKEQ. The CDR3 contains 15 residues. CDR3 loop: CASSLTGTVNTEAFF. As DNA, the CDR3 is TGTGCCAGCAGCTTGACCGGGACGGTGAACACTGAAGCTTTCTTT.

This clone was found a few times. V gene TRBV6-5 combines with J gene TRBJ1-2; D is undetermined. V lost 5 bases to trimming and J lost 5 bases, with 15 bases between them. CDR1 is MNHEY and CDR2 is SVGAGI in the germline V gene. CDR3 size: 14 residues. CDR3 in amino acids: CASSIRVGWYGYTF. CDR3 DNA: TGTGCCAGCAGTATCCGGGTCGGTTGGTATGGCTACACCTTC.

The chain is built from TRBV7-2 and TRBJ2-7; 9 bases agree with TRBD2. Germline-derived CDR1 and CDR2 are SGHTA and FQGNSA. This CDR3 is built from 16 residues. The junction had 7 bases not matched to a gene; V was cut back by 0 bases and J by 4 bases. CDR3 coding DNA: TGTGCCAGCAGCTTAGCGAGTTCAACTAGCGGGTACGAGCAGTACTTC. It encodes CASSLASSTSGYEQYF.

The gene calls are TRBV5-1 and TRBJ2-3; D ambiguous. V shed 5 bases and J shed 5 bases, with 18 bases lying between them. In germline, CDR1 is SGHRS, CDR2 YFSETQ. The CDR3 spans 15 residues. The CDR3 sequence is CASSLIEVTKDTQYF. CDR3 DNA sequence: TGCGCCAGCAGTCTTATAGAAGTCACAAAAGATACGCAGTATTTT.